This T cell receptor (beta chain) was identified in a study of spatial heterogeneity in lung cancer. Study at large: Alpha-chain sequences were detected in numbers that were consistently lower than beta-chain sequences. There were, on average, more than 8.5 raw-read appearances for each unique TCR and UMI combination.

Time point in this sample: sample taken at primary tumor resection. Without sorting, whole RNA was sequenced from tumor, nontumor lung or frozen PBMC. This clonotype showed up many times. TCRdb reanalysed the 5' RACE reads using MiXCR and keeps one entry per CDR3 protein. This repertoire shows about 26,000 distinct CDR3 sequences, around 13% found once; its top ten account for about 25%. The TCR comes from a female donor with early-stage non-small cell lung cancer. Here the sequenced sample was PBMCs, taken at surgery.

CDR3 sequence (DNA): TGTGCCAGCAGCACGACAGGGGGGACGGATACGCAGTATTTT. Amino acid sequence: CASSTTGGTDTQYF. The gene calls are TRBV7-3 and TRBJ2-3; 9 bases map to TRBD1. The germline V gene encodes CDR1 SGHTA and CDR2 FQGTGA. The ends lost 5 bases at V and 6 bases at J; junction bases unmatched: 6. This CDR3 contains 14 residues. Full variable domain (outside the CDR3, taken from reference TRBV7-3 and TRBJ2-3): GAGVSQTPSNKVTEKGKYVELRCDPISGHTALYWYRQSLGQGPEFLIYFQGTGAADDSGLPNDRFFAVRPEGSVSTLKIQRTERGDSAVYLCASSTTGGTDTQYFGPGTRLTVL.